This paragraph reports one T cell receptor (beta chain). This specimen comes from a study of T cell responses to AZD1222 COVID-19 vaccine. Sequencing used immunoSEQ multiplex PCR; TCRdb keeps in-frame clones, though not all of them. The sample holds roughly 54,000 clones, around 92% seen once. Germline CDR1 is SQVTM and CDR2 is ANQGSEA. V gave up 7 bases and J gave up 2 bases, with 20 bases separating them. The CDR3 spans 15 residues. The sequence was obtained from an adult who received the AZD1222 COVID-19 vaccine. The chain couples TRBV29-1 to TRBJ2-5; D perhaps matches TRBD1 (6 bases). Specimen: peripheral blood, collected 28 days after the second AZD1222 dose. Here the CDR3 reads CSALTGSLGQETQYF. CDR3 nucleotides: TGCAGCGCCTTAACAGGGAGCCTGGGGCAAGAGACCCAGTACTTC.